Listed here are 22 T cell receptor beta chains from one sample, sequenced in a study of regulatory T cells in long-lasting Graves disease (dated by TCRdb to the early 2020s). The time point label, read with the paper, signifies: persistent/refractory GD, antithyroid drugs over 5 years with positive TRAb. RNA was extracted from PBMCs in TRIzol for both TCR sequencing and RNA sequencing. Receptor libraries were prepared by multiplex PCR. Sequencing instrument: Illumina HiSeq 4000. TCR beta libraries were built with iRepertoire HTBI primers and Arm-PCR amplification of CDR3 regions. TCRdb took the public reads, trimmed them with fastp at Q25, ran MiXCR for clone calling and kept in-frame beta chains. Every entry covers one CDR3 protein and lists the most common genes and DNA from its rows. This sample holds 390,000 or so distinct CDR3 sequences; roughly 24% were observed only once. The ten most abundant clones make up 28% of the sample.

Source: peripheral blood mononuclear cells (PBMCs), taken when the disease was refractory, from a patient treated with antithyroid drugs. The receptors stem from a woman aged 40 to 50 with Graves disease. Donor details come from another sample of the same person, matched by shared clones.

This clonotype was seen a few times. The gene calls are TRBV6-1 and TRBJ1-5; 7 positions match TRBD1. The CDR3 totals 17 residues. The V gene's germline CDR1 is MNHNS and CDR2 SASEGT. The V gene end was trimmed by 7 bases and the J gene end by 3 bases; junction bases not matched to a gene: 15. The CDR3 DNA is TGTGCCAGCACTCAAATCCCCAGGGGGGCCGACAATCAGCCCCAGCATTTT. As protein: CASTQIPRGADNQPQHF.

This clonotype was seen ten or more times. J is TRBJ2-7 and V is TRBV20-1; D is unclear. CDR3 length: 17 amino acids. Germline V gene data show CDR1 as DFQATT and CDR2 as SNEGSKA (reference sequence). V lost 0 bases and J lost 3, with 21 bases in between. For the CDR3, the DNA is TGCAGTGCTAGAGATGAGTCGCTCTCATTTGCCATCTACGAGCAGTACTTC. It translates to CSARDESLSFAIYEQYF.

This clonotype was recorded many times. The chain links TRBV20-1 to TRBJ1-2, with a possible D match to TRBD1 (6 bases). The CDR3 has 10 residues. Per the germline V gene, CDR1 is DFQATT and CDR2 is SNEGSKA (reference sequence). CDR3 residues: CGGKRYGYTF. CDR3 DNA: TGCGGGGGCAAACGCTATGGCTACACCTTC.

This clonotype appeared many times. The V gene is TRBV6-1, the J gene TRBJ2-6; TRBD2 matches 7 bases. Germline loops: CDR1 MNHNS, CDR2 SASEGT. Trimming cost V 7 bases and J 0 bases; bases outside gene matches: 9. CDR3 length: 17 amino acids. CDR3 loop: CASKMLAVPSGANVLTF. Here the CDR3 DNA reads TGTGCCAGCAAAATGCTAGCGGTACCCTCTGGGGCCAACGTCCTGACTTTC.

Of note for this clonotype: This CDR3 is missing its conserved last phenylalanine or tryptophan, likely due to a read error. This chain's CDR3 is CSAGDGLNTEAFS. The CDR3 region has the DNA TGCAGTGCGGGGGACGGATTGAACACTGAAGCTTTCTCT. The chain employs TRBV20-1 and TRBJ1-1, with D tentatively TRBD1 (5 bases). Germline CDR1 is DFQATT and CDR2 is SNEGSKA (reference sequence). V was pared by 6 bases and J by 0 bases, with 11 bases between. CDR3 size: 13 residues.

The chain couples TRBV11-2 to TRBJ1-1, with D unclear. There are 12 residues in the CDR3. Germline CDR1 SGHAT, CDR2 FQNNGV. V dropped 5 bases and J dropped 6 bases, with 10 bases sitting between them. CDR3 protein: CASSAPSPEAFF. For the CDR3, the DNA is TGTGCCAGCAGCGCCCCGTCCCCTGAAGCTTTCTTT. The full variable domain, rest sourced from reference TRBV11-2 and TRBJ1-1, is EAGVAQSPRYKIIEKRQSVAFWCNPISGHATLYWYQQILGQGPKLLIQFQNNGVVDDSQLPKDRFSAERLKGVDSTLKIQPAKLEDSAVYLCASSAPSPEAFFGQGTRLTVV.

This clonotype was counted ten times or more. This CDR3 is CASSFQGTANYGYTF. The CDR3 DNA reads as TGTGCCAGCAGTTTTCAGGGGACAGCTAACTATGGCTACACCTTC. The rearrangement joins TRBV28 to TRBJ1-2; 7 positions agree with TRBD1. Germline V lookup: CDR1 MDHEN, CDR2 SYDVKM. Trimming cost V 3 bases and J 0 bases; bases outside gene matches: 4. The CDR3 contains 15 residues.

The V gene is TRBV9, the J gene TRBJ2-2; D tentatively reads TRBD1 or TRBD2 (5 bases each). V dropped 7 bases and J dropped 4 bases, with 11 bases sitting between them. Germline V gives CDR1 SGDLS, CDR2 YYNGEE. The CDR3 has 13 residues. DNA of the CDR3: TGTGCCAGCGGGGGATGGAGCACCGGGGAGCTGTTTTTT. This encodes CASGGWSTGELFF.

At least ten counts were recorded for this clonotype. The chain uses TRBV2 and TRBJ1-1; D might be TRBD1 (6 bases). V was shortened by 5 bases and J by 0 bases, with 13 bases between the two germline ends. The CDR3 contains 15 residues. Germline values: CDR1 SNHLY, CDR2 FYNNEI. The CDR3 loop reads CASSQRQAMNTEAFF. The CDR3 DNA is TGTGCCAGCAGTCAAAGACAGGCGATGAACACTGAAGCTTTCTTT.

The V and J genes are TRBV6-1 and TRBJ1-1; 7 nucleotides line up with TRBD1. The CDR3 length is 14 residues. With V trimmed by 6 bases and J by 2 bases, 6 bases remained unmatched. CDR1 is MNHNS, CDR2 SASEGT, per germline. The CDR3: CASRRGRINTEAFF. In DNA form, the CDR3 reads TGTGCCAGCAGGAGGGGGCGGATTAACACTGAAGCTTTCTTT.

The V and J genes are TRBV7-9 and TRBJ1-3; D gene ambiguous. V was trimmed by 4 bases and J by 4 bases, leaving 8 bases between them. The CDR3 runs 13 residues. The germline V gene encodes CDR1 SEHNR and CDR2 FQNEAQ (reference sequence). This CDR3 is CASSSPLGNTIYF. In DNA form, the CDR3 reads TGTGCCAGCAGCTCTCCCTTGGGAAACACCATATATTTT.

The chain recombines TRBV6-1 with TRBJ2-2, with D perhaps matching TRBD2 (6 bases). The V and J ends lost 5 bases and 4 bases respectively, with 14 bases between them. Germline loops: CDR1 MNHNS, CDR2 SASEGT. There are 15 residues in the CDR3. CDR3 DNA sequence: TGTGCCAGCAGTCGACGGCGGGAAACCACCGGGGAGCTGTTTTTT. Encoded protein: CASSRRRETTGELFF.

The table lists this clonotype with a few counts. V gene TRBV5-6 combines with J gene TRBJ2-6; D is unresolved. The CDR3 spans 15 residues. V was pared by 3 bases and J by 5 bases, with 12 bases between. The V gene's germline CDR1 is SGHDT and CDR2 YYEEEE. The CDR3 is CASSSYMNRANVLTF. In nucleotides, the CDR3 is TGTGCCAGCAGCTCGTATATGAATCGGGCCAACGTCCTGACTTTC.

Ten or more counts support this clonotype. The genes are TRBV28 and TRBJ2-2; D not resolved. The V gene lost 4 bases and the J gene lost 2 bases, with 11 bases spanning the gap. CDR1 is MDHEN, CDR2 SYDVKM, per germline. The CDR3 spans 15 residues. CDR3 protein: CASSSPGGNTGELFF. DNA for the CDR3: TGTGCCAGCAGTTCCCCTGGCGGTAACACCGGGGAGCTGTTTTTT. Complete variable domain (other parts from reference TRBV28 and TRBJ2-2): DVKVTQSSRYLVKRTGEKVFLECVQDMDHENMFWYRQDPGLGLRLIYFSYDVKMKEKGDIPEGYSVSREKKERFSLILESASTNQTSMYLCASSSPGGNTGELFFGEGSRLTVL.

This clonotype was counted many times. The chain is built from TRBV28 and TRBJ2-2; 10 bases fit TRBD2. The CDR3 extends over 16 amino acids. With 5 bases clipped from V and 4 bases from J, the junction kept 7 bases outside the gene matches. CDR1 is MDHEN, CDR2 SYDVKM, per germline. CDR3 DNA: TGTGCCAGCAGTAAAATAGCGGGAGGATCCACCGGGGAGCTGTTTTTT. Protein: CASSKIAGGSTGELFF. Looking up the rest from reference TRBV28 and TRBJ2-2 gives the full variable domain: DVKVTQSSRYLVKRTGEKVFLECVQDMDHENMFWYRQDPGLGLRLIYFSYDVKMKEKGDIPEGYSVSREKKERFSLILESASTNQTSMYLCASSKIAGGSTGELFFGEGSRLTVL.

This chain uses TRBV4-1 with TRBJ1-2, with D maybe TRBD1 (5 bases). The CDR3 consists of 15 residues. Trimming pared 0 bases from V and 8 bases from J, leaving 16 bases between. Germline CDR1 MGHRA, CDR2 YSYEKL. CDR3 sequence reads: CASSQDWFRGMGYTF. Here the CDR3 DNA reads TGCGCCAGCAGCCAAGATTGGTTTAGGGGAATGGGCTACACCTTC.

Turning to this clonotype: A much larger clone lies one base from this, so it may be a read error. V usage is TRBV7-2 and J usage is TRBJ2-7; D ambiguous. V was pared by 4 bases and J by 6 bases, with 7 bases between. The length of the CDR3 is 11 residues. CDR1 SGHTA and CDR2 FQGNSA come from the germline V gene. CDR3 in DNA: TGTGCCAGCAGCTCCCATCGCGAGCAGTACTTC. Encoded protein: CASSSHREQYF.

V usage is TRBV2 and J usage is TRBJ2-4, with a possible D match to TRBD2 (5 bases). This CDR3 comprises 14 residues. V dropped 5 bases and J dropped 1 base, with 9 bases sitting between them. Germline CDR1 and CDR2: SNHLY and FYNNEI. CDR3 sequence reads: CASSWRGAKNIQYF. The CDR3 nucleotides read TGTGCCAGCAGTTGGAGAGGGGCCAAAAACATTCAGTACTTC.

This clonotype was observed a few times. The genes are TRBV6-5 and TRBJ1-5, with D possibly being TRBD1 (6 bases). V lost 1 base, J lost 4 bases, and 11 bases lay in between. The CDR3 has 15 amino acids. Germline CDR1 is MNHEY and CDR2 is SVGAGI. CDR3 in DNA: TGTGCCAGCAGTTACTGGAGGGGACATAATCAGCCCCAGCATTTT. Its translation: CASSYWRGHNQPQHF.

The chain combines TRBV6-1 with TRBJ1-6; TRBD1 aligns across 7 bases. Germline V gives CDR1 MNHNS, CDR2 SASEGT. After removal of 6 bases from V and 10 bases from J, the junction contained 6 bases not matched to a gene. The CDR3 has 13 amino acids. CDR3 residues: CASRTGFGSPLHF. CDR3 nucleotide sequence: TGTGCCAGCAGGACAGGGTTCGGGTCACCCCTCCACTTT.

This clonotype was counted at least ten times. This chain joins TRBV28 and TRBJ1-6; a possible D gene is TRBD1 (5 bases). V lost 6 bases, J lost 0 bases, and 12 bases lay in between. Germline loops: CDR1 MDHEN, CDR2 SYDVKM. The CDR3 covers 16 residues. The CDR3 nucleotides read TGTGCCAGCAGCCGGACACAGAGCTCCTATAATTCACCCCTCCACTTT. Translated, it gives CASSRTQSSYNSPLHF.

J is TRBJ2-3 and V is TRBV6-2 or TRBV6-3; D not resolved. CDR3 size: 13 residues. The germline V and J ends were trimmed by 2 bases and 2 bases, with 5 bases remaining between them. Germline V gene lookup returns CDR1 MNHEY and CDR2 SVGEGT. The CDR3 DNA reads TGTGCCAGCAGTTACCGAAACACAGATACGCAGTATTTT. Translation: CASSYRNTDTQYF.